This TCR beta chain was found in a study of T cell responses to AZD1222 COVID-19 vaccine. The ends lost 1 base at V and 1 base at J; junction bases unmatched: 0. CDR3 length: 14 amino acids. CDR1 SGHTA and CDR2 FQGNSA come from the germline V gene. Some clones are missing from TCRdb's copy, which holds only in-frame ones; the method was immunoSEQ multiplex PCR. The sample shows 80,000 to 100,000 clones, about 88% of them seen only once. The genes are TRBV7-2 and TRBJ1-1; 7 bases fit TRBD1. This sequence originates from an adult in good health. The specimen was peripheral blood, collected on day 0 of AZD1222 vaccination. The CDR3 loop reads CASSLDRGNTEAFF. In DNA form, the CDR3 reads TGTGCCAGCAGCTTAGACAGGGGGAACACTGAAGCTTTCTTT.